The clone carrying this T cell receptor (beta chain) was observed once. This CDR3 has 15 residues. Germline-derived CDR1 and CDR2 are SGHDT and YYEEEE. V lost 6 bases, J lost 4 bases, and 8 bases stayed unmatched. Clones were read by immunoSEQ multiplex PCR, and TCRdb kept only the in-frame ones, dropping some. The profile shows approximately 20,000 clones, more than 85% of them singletons. This sample stems from a study of T cell changes during pregnancy in multiple sclerosis. Source: CD8+ T cells from peripheral blood mononuclear cells, taken after pregnancy. This chain links TRBV5-6 with TRBJ2-2, with TRBD2 identical over 8 bases. The sequence derives from a female donor with multiple sclerosis, enrolled in a pregnancy study. The CDR3 nucleotides read TGTGCCAGCACCAGAGCGGGGGCGGGCACCGGGGAGCTGTTTTTT. It is translated as CASTRAGAGTGELFF. The complete variable domain, with remaining parts taken from reference TRBV5-6 and TRBJ2-2, reads DAGVTQSPTHLIKTRGQQVTLRCSPKSGHDTVSWYQQALGQGPQFIFQYYEEEERQRGNFPDRFSGHQFPNYSSELNVNALLLGDSALYLCASTRAGAGTGELFFGEGSRLTVL.